Presented here are 10 T cell receptor beta chains from one specimen sequenced in a study of cytomegalovirus exposure and HLA in healthy donors (dated by TCRdb to about 2017). Library construction relied on the immunoSEQ multiplex PCR assay. A mixture of 60 forward primers for TCR Vbeta segments and 13 reverse primers for TCR Jbeta segments was used in the multiplex PCR. TCRdb stores this immuneACCESS table with in-frame sequences only. Part of the clones is absent; in the studies checked, under half of the shortfall reflects unresolved V genes, and no reason is known for the rest. The sample includes 150,000 to 250,000 clones, with 70% to 85% observed a single time. The ten largest make up 0.08% to 0.1% of the sample. Sequencing input: PBMCs. The receptor set was obtained from a boy between 2 and 10 years old in good health and CMV-seronegative.

The chain combines TRBV6-6 with TRBJ2-7; D is uncertain. V was trimmed by 0 bases and J by 7 bases, leaving 19 bases between them. Germline V gives CDR1 MNHNY, CDR2 SVGAGI (reference sequence). The CDR3 extends over 16 amino acids. CDR3 nucleotide sequence: TGTGCCAGCAGTTACTCGGCGAGTGTTAAGGAGAGAGAGCAGTACTTC. It yields the protein CASSYSASVKEREQYF.

The chain employs TRBV6-5 and TRBJ2-1; D might be TRBD1 (8 bases). Germline loops: CDR1 MNHEY, CDR2 SVGAGI. The CDR3 sequence is 16 residues long. The V end was cut by 4 bases, the J end by 2 bases, with 15 bases between. CDR3 in amino acids: CASSSGQGGPYNEQFF. CDR3 nucleotide sequence: TGTGCCAGCAGTTCTGGACAGGGAGGGCCCTACAATGAGCAGTTCTTC.

Regarding this clone: The junction shows a germline mismatch at one end, possibly a read error. V and J are TRBV7-7 and TRBJ2-2; 7 bases line up with TRBD1. The CDR3 sequence is 15 residues long. Germline CDR1 reads SSHAT; CDR2 reads FNYEAQ (reference sequence). The CDR3 sequence is CASSSGTANTGELFF. Written as DNA, the CDR3 is TGTGCTAGCAGCTCAGGGACAGCAAACACCGGGGAGCTGTTTTTT. Drawing the rest from reference TRBV7-7 and TRBJ2-2, the complete variable domain is GAGVSQSPRYKVTKRGQDVTLRCDPISSHATLYWYQQALGQGPEFLTYFNYEAQPDKSGLPSDRFSAERPEGSISTLTIQRTEQRDSAMYRCASSSGTANTGELFFGEGSRLTVL.

Worth noting for this clone: Sequence at one end of the junction differs from germline and may be a read error. CDR3 region: CSSSKGQYSEAFF. CDR3 nucleotides: TGTTCCAGCAGCAAAGGACAATACAGTGAAGCTTTCTTT. The J gene is TRBJ1-1, the V gene TRBV7-9; a possible D gene is TRBD1 (5 bases). The CDR3 consists of 13 residues. Per germline, CDR1 SEHNR and CDR2 FQNEAQ (reference sequence).

The chain joins TRBV10-2 to TRBJ2-1; TRBD2 agrees at 10 bases. The CDR3 totals 15 residues. Looked up from germline, CDR1 is WSHSY and CDR2 is SAAADI. J gave up 5 bases and V 7 bases, and 8 bases lay outside the gene matches. The CDR3 coding sequence is TGCGCCAGCATCGGGGGACTAGCGCGTGACAATGAGCAGTTCTTC. This gives the protein CASIGGLARDNEQFF.

The chain combines TRBV1 with TRBJ2-3; TRBD2 was called by the table and not checked on the DNA. TRBV1 is labeled a pseudogene. This CDR3 has 16 residues. The CDR3 region is CTSSQPLAGGTDTQYF. Written as DNA, the CDR3 is TGCACCAGCAGCCAACCCCTAGCGGGGGGCACAGATACGCAGTATTTT.

The gene calls are TRBV7-2 and TRBJ2-1; 8 bases match TRBD2. The CDR3 is 16 residues long. Germline trimming cut 1 base from V and 7 bases from J; bases unmatched to any gene: 9. Per the germline V gene, CDR1 is SGHTA and CDR2 is FQGNSA. The CDR3 nucleotides are TGTGCCAGCAGCTTAGGTCCCGCGGGGGGTGAGAATGAGCAGTTCTTC. This codes for CASSLGPAGGENEQFF.

This chain uses TRBV5-1 with TRBJ2-7; the D gene is possibly TRBD2 (7 bases). Germline V gene sequence: CDR1 SGHRS, CDR2 YFSETQ. Trimming pared 4 bases from V and 7 bases from J, leaving 18 bases between. CDR3 length: 14 amino acids. Here the CDR3 reads CASSEGDHGGEQYF. The CDR3 DNA follows: TGCGCCAGCAGCGAGGGGGACCACGGGGGGGAGCAGTACTTC.

The chain employs TRBV7-9 and TRBJ2-1, with a tentative D call TRBD2 (5 bases). Germline values: CDR1 SEHNR, CDR2 FQNEAQ (reference sequence). The CDR3 is 13 residues long. The V end was cut by 5 bases, the J end by 8 bases, with 13 bases between. CDR3 residues: CASSRGHGDEQFF. In nucleotides, the CDR3 is TGTGCCAGCAGCCGAGGGCACGGGGATGAGCAGTTCTTC.

The V call is TRBV10-3, the J call TRBJ1-1, with 12 bases fitting TRBD1. The trim removed 0 bases at V and 7 bases at J, leaving 6 bases unmatched. CDR1 is ENHRY and CDR2 is SYGVKD in the germline V gene. The CDR3 sequence is 16 residues long. CDR3 region: CAISESGTGGHIEAFF. CDR3 coding DNA: TGTGCCATCAGTGAGTCGGGGACAGGGGGCCACATTGAAGCTTTCTTT.